A selection of T cell receptor beta chains follows, all from one sample in a study of T cells after yellow fever vaccination. One entry per CDR3 protein, called by TCRdb with MiXCR from the 5' RACE reads. Of approximately 180,000 distinct CDR3 sequences in the sample, about 6% were seen once. The specimen comprised CD4+ T cells sorted from PBMCs, sampled on the day of the first yellow fever vaccination. The origin of the receptors is a young man who received the YFV17D yellow fever vaccine. CDR3s include the opening cysteine and the closing phenylalanine or tryptophan. Fields, in order: CDR3 DNA, CDR3 protein, clone size, J gene, D gene, V gene. A D gene is named only where the DNA matches it firmly. Some rows have no size entry. The others give once, few or many, or a class for an expanded clone.

TGTGCCAGCAGCCAAGTATGGGGGGAAGAGACCCAGTACTTC CASSQVWGEETQYF - TRBJ2-5 - TRBV3-1
TGTGCCATCTCGACAGCCTTGAACACTGAAGCTTTCTTT CAISTALNTEAFF many TRBJ1-1 - TRBV28
TGCGCCAGCAGCTTGGCAGGGGCAAACACCGGGGAGCTGTTTTTT CASSLAGANTGELFF many TRBJ2-2 - TRBV5-1
TGTGCCAGCAGCTTTTCAGGGGACACAGATACGCAGTATTTT CASSFSGDTDTQYF medium-sized TRBJ2-3 - TRBV7-9
TGTGCCAGCAGCAAGGGGGACAGGAACCATGGCTACACCTTC CASSKGDRNHGYTF - TRBJ1-2 TRBD1 TRBV7-9
TGTGCCAGCAGCCCGGGTCGACAGGGGCCCCAGCATTTT CASSPGRQGPQHF many TRBJ1-5 TRBD1 TRBV12-3/TRBV12-4
TGTGCCAGCAGTTACTCGGGACAGCTGAACACTGAAGCTTTCTTT CASSYSGQLNTEAFF many TRBJ1-1 TRBD1 TRBV6-5
TGTGCCAGCAGCTTCAGGGGAGGACCAGATACGCAGTATTTT CASSFRGGPDTQYF many TRBJ2-3 - TRBV5-4
TGCGCCAGCAGTTTTGGCGGGGGGGAAGATACGCAGTATTTT CASSFGGGEDTQYF many TRBJ2-3 TRBD2 TRBV10-2
TGCGCCAGCAAATTGGGGGTCGCTAATGAAAAACTGTTTTTT CASKLGVANEKLFF many TRBJ1-4 - TRBV5-1
TGTGCCAGCAGCTTAATCAGGGGCCAAGGCGAGCAGTACTTC CASSLIRGQGEQYF few TRBJ2-7 - TRBV7-2
TGTGCCAGCCTTTATTTGGGACAGAGCTATGGCTACACCTTC CASLYLGQSYGYTF many TRBJ1-2 TRBD1 TRBV2
TGTGCCAGCAGCCGGGCCTCGGTAGGTGGCGATGAGCAGTTCTTC CASSRASVGGDEQFF many TRBJ2-1 - TRBV5-4
TGCGCCAGCAGCTTGGGGGATAGCGGGGCCCCAGCTGAGCAGTTCTTC CASSLGDSGAPAEQFF - TRBJ2-1 TRBD2 TRBV5-1
TGTGCCAGCAGCTTAGGACGGGGGGTGGGCACAGATACGCAGTATTTT CASSLGRGVGTDTQYF many TRBJ2-3 TRBD2 TRBV7-3
TGTGCCAGCAGTTCGACTAGCTCTTTGGAGACCCAGTACTTC CASSSTSSLETQYF - TRBJ2-5 TRBD2 TRBV6-5
TGCGCCAGCAGCACAACGACTAGCGGAACAGATACGCAGTATTTT CASSTTTSGTDTQYF many TRBJ2-3 TRBD2 TRBV5-1
TGTGCCAGCAGCTCTTGGACAGGGGCAGAGACCCAGTACTTC CASSSWTGAETQYF many TRBJ2-5 TRBD1 TRBV7-2
TGCAGTGCTAGGATAAATACATATGGCTACACCTTC CSARINTYGYTF few TRBJ1-2 - TRBV20-1
TGTGCCAGCAGCTCAGCGAAGTCGGGCATTCAGTACTTC CASSSAKSGIQYF - TRBJ2-4 - TRBV7-2
TGCGCCAGCAGCCAGGGGAAATTCTATGGCTACACCTTC CASSQGKFYGYTF many TRBJ1-2 - TRBV4-3
TGTGCCAGCAGCCTACAGGACCACACAGATACGCAGTATTTT CASSLQDHTDTQYF few TRBJ2-3 - TRBV9
TGTGCCAGCAGCTTACATCCTAGCGGGGGGTCAGATACGCAGTATTTT CASSLHPSGGSDTQYF many TRBJ2-3 TRBD2 TRBV7-2
TGTGCCAGCAGCTTGGCTGACAGGTTCACAGATACGCAGTATTTT CASSLADRFTDTQYF many TRBJ2-3 - TRBV5-6
TGCGCCAGCAGCTTGGTTTCTGGTTCCAATCAGCCCCAGCATTTT CASSLVSGSNQPQHF many TRBJ1-5 - TRBV5-1
TGTGCCAGCAGTGATAGGCTAATTAGCACTGAAGCTTTCTTT CASSDRLISTEAFF few TRBJ1-1 - TRBV2
TGCGCCAGCAGCCTTCACGGGGCCGACAATGAGCAGTTCTTC CASSLHGADNEQFF many TRBJ2-1 - TRBV5-1
TGTGCCAGCAGTTTCCGGCTCGGCAGCCGGGGTGCTGAAGCTTTCTTT CASSFRLGSRGAEAFF many TRBJ1-1 - TRBV12-3/TRBV12-4
TGCGCCAGCAGCCATAGCCGGGACCGGTACACCGGGGAGCTGTTTTTT CASSHSRDRYTGELFF many TRBJ2-2 - TRBV4-1
TGTGCCAGCAGTGACGCCATTCCTGGGATTTTCAATCAGCCCCAGCATTTT CASSDAIPGIFNQPQHF few TRBJ1-5 - TRBV6-1
TGTGCCAGCGGCCCGGGGGGAGATACGCAGTATTTT CASGPGGDTQYF many TRBJ2-3 TRBD2 TRBV6-5
TGTGCCAGCAAAGGTCGGTACTCTGAAGCTTTCTTT CASKGRYSEAFF many TRBJ1-1 - TRBV7-3
TGTGCCAGCAGCCAAGAAAGGACTAGCGGGGTCCAACACGAGCAGTACTTC CASSQERTSGVQHEQYF few TRBJ2-7 TRBD2 TRBV4-2
TGCGCCAGCAGCTTGGTGGGACAGGGTGAAGCTTTCTTT CASSLVGQGEAFF few TRBJ1-1 TRBD1 TRBV5-1
TGTGCCAGCAGCCTAGGACTAGCGGGGACCCTCACAGATACGCAGTATTTT CASSLGLAGTLTDTQYF many TRBJ2-3 TRBD2 TRBV7-2
TGTGCCAGCAGCTTACTAGCGGGGGGGTCGGAGACCCAGTACTTC CASSLLAGGSETQYF few TRBJ2-5 TRBD2 TRBV7-2
TGTGCCAGCAGTGTAACAGGGGAATCACCCCTCCACTTT CASSVTGESPLHF many TRBJ1-6 TRBD1 TRBV12-3/TRBV12-4
TGTGCCAGCAGCCAATTCCTAGGGGGCGGCTACGAGCAGTACTTC CASSQFLGGGYEQYF many TRBJ2-7 TRBD1 TRBV3-1
TGTGCCAGCAGGGGGGGGGGGACGAAGCATTTT CASRGGGTKHF - TRBJ1-5 - TRBV6-2/TRBV6-3
TGTGCCAGCAGCTTAGAAGGGACAGGTCGTGACTACACCTTC CASSLEGTGRDYTF few TRBJ1-2 TRBD1 TRBV5-6